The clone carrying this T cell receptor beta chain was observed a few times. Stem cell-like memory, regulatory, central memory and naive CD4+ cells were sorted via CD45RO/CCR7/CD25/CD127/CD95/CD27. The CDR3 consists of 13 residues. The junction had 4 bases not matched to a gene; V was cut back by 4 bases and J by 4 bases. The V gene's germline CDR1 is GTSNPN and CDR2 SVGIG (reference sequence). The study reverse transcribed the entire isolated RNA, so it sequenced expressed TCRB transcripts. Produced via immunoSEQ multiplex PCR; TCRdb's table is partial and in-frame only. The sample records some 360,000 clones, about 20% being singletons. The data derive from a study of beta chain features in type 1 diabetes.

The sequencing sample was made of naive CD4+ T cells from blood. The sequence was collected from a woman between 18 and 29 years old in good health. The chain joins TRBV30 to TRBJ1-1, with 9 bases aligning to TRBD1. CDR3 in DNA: TGTGCCTGGACCCCACAGGGGGCCACTGAAGCTTTCTTT. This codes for CAWTPQGATEAFF.